A selection of T cell receptor beta chains follows, all from one sample in a study of Ad26.COV2.S vaccination and SARS-CoV-2 variants. Profiled with immunoSEQ multiplex PCR; TCRdb holds only in-frame clones, not every one. The data hold roughly 680,000 clones, with more than 80% observed a single time. The sequencing used peripheral blood, collected in a trial of Ad26.COV2.S vaccine versus placebo. The receptor set was obtained from a person between 18 and 60 years old who received the Ad26.COV2.S COVID-19 vaccine or a placebo. CDR3s include the opening cysteine and the closing phenylalanine or tryptophan. The D gene is left open where the match is weak. A clone size is listed for some rows: how often the clone was seen (once, few, many), or a class if it is expanded.

V gene,CDR3 length,D gene,J gene,clone size,CDR3 protein,CDR3 DNA
TRBV6-2/TRBV6-3,14,-,TRBJ2-1,once,CASSSGSSYNEQFF,TGTGCCAGCAGTAGCGGAAGCTCCTACAATGAGCAGTTCTTC
TRBV7-2,14,-,TRBJ2-1,-,CAGSNRGPYNEQFF,TGTGCCGGTTCAAATCGGGGACCTTACAATGAGCAGTTCTTC
TRBV7-9,14,-,TRBJ1-1,-,CASSADGLGTEAFF,TGTGCCAGCAGCGCAGACGGGTTGGGCACTGAAGCTTTCTTT
TRBV19,18,-,TRBJ1-2,-,CASSSGQAPNLYLYGYTF,TGTGCCAGTAGTTCGGGGCAGGCACCCAACCTCTACCTCTATGGCTACACCTTC
TRBV10-3,15,-,TRBJ2-1,-,CAISDGGSVYNEQFF,TGTGCCATCAGTGACGGGGGCTCGGTCTACAATGAGCAGTTCTTC
TRBV3-1/TRBV3-2,14,-,TRBJ1-5,once,CASSQDGGRQPQHF,TGTGCCAGCAGCCAAGATGGGGGCAGGCAGCCCCAGCATTTT
TRBV7-2,14,-,TRBJ1-4,-,CASSLVGGNEKLFF,TGTGCCAGCAGCCTCGTGGGTGGTAATGAAAAACTGTTTTTT
TRBV6-5,16,-,TRBJ2-1,-,CASSYSRPSSYNEQFF,TGTGCCAGCAGTTACTCCAGACCTAGCTCCTACAATGAGCAGTTCTTC
TRBV3-1/TRBV3-2,15,-,TRBJ1-3,-,CASSQVLGRRNTIYF,TGTGCCAGCAGCCAAGTCCTGGGGAGAAGAAACACCATATATTTT
TRBV5-1,14,-,TRBJ1-2,-,CASSLAQGQGGYTF,TGCGCCAGCAGCTTGGCGCAGGGGCAGGGTGGCTACACCTTC
TRBV19,13,TRBD2,TRBJ2-1,-,CASTRTSGNEQFF,TGTGCCAGTACCCGGACTAGCGGAAATGAGCAGTTCTTC
TRBV6-2/TRBV6-3,13,-,TRBJ2-7,-,CASSPTGSYEQYF,TGTGCCAGCAGTCCCACAGGGTCCTACGAGCAGTACTTC
TRBV10-3,14,TRBD2,TRBJ2-2,-,CAISGLAVTGELFF,TGTGCCATATCGGGACTAGCTGTTACCGGGGAGCTGTTTTTT
TRBV29-1,13,-,TRBJ2-1,few,CSALDHSYNEQFF,TGCAGCGCATTAGATCACTCCTACAATGAGCAGTTCTTC
TRBV10-3,13,TRBD1,TRBJ1-1,-,CATGFRGYTEAFF,TGTGCCACAGGGTTCAGGGGGTACACTGAAGCTTTCTTT
TRBV27,14,-,TRBJ2-7,-,CASSFKPISYEQYF,TGTGCCAGCAGTTTCAAGCCCATCTCCTACGAGCAGTACTTC
TRBV3-1/TRBV3-2,14,-,TRBJ2-7,-,CASSQAGGAEEQYF,TGTGCCAGCAGCCAAGCCGGAGGGGCGGAAGAGCAGTACTTC
TRBV6-5,13,TRBD2,TRBJ2-5,-,CASNLLAGMTQYF,TGTGCCAGCAATTTGCTAGCGGGAATGACCCAGTACTTC
TRBV6-5,14,TRBD2,TRBJ2-5,-,CASRRTSWDETQYF,TGTGCCAGCAGACGGACTAGCTGGGACGAGACCCAGTACTTC
TRBV10-3,13,TRBD1,TRBJ2-3,once,CAIKTGGSDTQYF,TGTGCCATCAAGACAGGGGGCTCAGATACGCAGTATTTT
TRBV10-3,15,TRBD2,TRBJ2-5,-,CAISPGLAGEETQYF,TGTGCCATCAGCCCGGGACTAGCGGGAGAAGAGACCCAGTACTTC
TRBV5-5,15,-,TRBJ1-6,-,CASSLFVTHNSPLHF,TGTGCCAGCAGCTTGTTCGTCACACATAATTCACCCCTCCACTTT
TRBV19,15,-,TRBJ1-6,-,CASSIRLMGNSPLHF,TGTGCCAGTAGTATAAGGCTCATGGGAAATTCACCCCTCCACTTT
TRBV5-4,15,TRBD1,TRBJ1-1,-,CASSSRDRGGTEAFF,TGTGCCAGCAGCTCCCGGGACAGGGGGGGGACTGAAGCTTTCTTT
TRBV9,15,-,TRBJ1-3,-,CASSVDVVGGNTIYF,TGTGCCAGCAGCGTAGACGTGGTAGGTGGAAACACCATATATTTT
TRBV25-1,14,-,TRBJ1-2,once,CASSEFQVNYGYTF,TGTGCCAGCAGTGAATTCCAGGTTAACTATGGCTACACCTTC
TRBV20-1,11,-,TRBJ2-5,once,CSATSQETQYF,TGCAGTGCTACTAGCCAAGAGACCCAGTACTTC
TRBV18,15,TRBD1,TRBJ2-5,once,CASSPGTGDVETQYF,TGTGCCAGCTCACCCGGAACAGGGGACGTGGAGACCCAGTACTTC
TRBV29-1,15,-,TRBJ1-6,-,CILPAAEWHNSPLHF,TGCATCCTACCGGCTGCTGAGTGGCATAATTCACCCCTCCACTTT
TRBV10-3,13,TRBD2,TRBJ2-7,once,CAISVVAGGEQYF,TGTGCCATCAGTGTAGTAGCGGGAGGCGAGCAGTACTTC